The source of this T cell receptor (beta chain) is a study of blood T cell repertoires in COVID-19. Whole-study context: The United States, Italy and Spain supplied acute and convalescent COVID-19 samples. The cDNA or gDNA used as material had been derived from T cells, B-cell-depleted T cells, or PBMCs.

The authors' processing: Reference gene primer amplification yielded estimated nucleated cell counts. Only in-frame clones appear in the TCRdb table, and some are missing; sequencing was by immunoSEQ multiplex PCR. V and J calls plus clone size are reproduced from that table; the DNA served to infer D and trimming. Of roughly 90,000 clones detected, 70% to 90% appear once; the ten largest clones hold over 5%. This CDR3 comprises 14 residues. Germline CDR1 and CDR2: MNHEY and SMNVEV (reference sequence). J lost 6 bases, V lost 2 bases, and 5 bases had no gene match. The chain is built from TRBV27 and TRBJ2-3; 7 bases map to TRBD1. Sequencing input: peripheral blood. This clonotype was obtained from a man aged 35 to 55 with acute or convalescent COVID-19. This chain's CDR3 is CASSLKGGRDTQYF. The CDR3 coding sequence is TGTGCCAGCAGTTTAAAAGGGGGCAGGGATACGCAGTATTTT.